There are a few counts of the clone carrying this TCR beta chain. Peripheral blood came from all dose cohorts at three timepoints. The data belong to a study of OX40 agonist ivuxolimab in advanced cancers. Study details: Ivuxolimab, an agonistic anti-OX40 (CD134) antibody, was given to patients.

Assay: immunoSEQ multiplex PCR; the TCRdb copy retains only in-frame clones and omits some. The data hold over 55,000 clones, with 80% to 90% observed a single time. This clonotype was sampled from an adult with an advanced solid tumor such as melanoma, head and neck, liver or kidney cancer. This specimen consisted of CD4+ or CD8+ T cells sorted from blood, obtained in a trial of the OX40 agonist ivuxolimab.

CDR3 nucleotides: TGTGCCAGCAGTTCCGGGACAGGGGAAAACATTCAGTACTTC. Translation gives CASSSGTGENIQYF. The chain couples TRBV6-5 to TRBJ2-4, with 10 bases identical to TRBD1. CDR1 and CDR2 (germline): MNHEY, SVGAGI. V was pared by 4 bases and J by 5 bases, with 2 bases of the junction left unmatched. This CDR3 has 14 residues.